Below are 21 T cell receptor beta chains sequenced from a single sample in a study of T cell responses to AZD1222 COVID-19 vaccine (dated by TCRdb to about 2021). The library was produced with the immunoSEQ multiplex PCR assay. The immuneACCESS repertoire file appears here via TCRdb, limited to in-frame rearrangements. These files lack a portion of the clones; in checked studies, under half of the deficit traces to unresolved V genes, and the cause of the others is not known. The sample includes under 70,000 clones, with approximately 79% observed a single time. Approximately 20% of the sample rests with the top ten. What this sample's time point label stands for: baseline before first vaccination. Sample treatment or condition, as interpreted from the label and publication: meningococcal conjugate vaccine given as trial control. Specimen: peripheral blood, collected on day 0 of MenACWY control vaccination. Source of these receptors: an adult in good health.

This chain connects TRBV7-9 to TRBJ1-1; no definite D call. The CDR3 has 14 residues. CDR1 is SEHNR and CDR2 is FQNEAQ in the germline V gene (reference sequence). The V end lost 5 bases, the J end lost 0 bases, and 10 bases lay between the germline ends. The CDR3 bases are TGTGCCAGCAGCCCGGCCCAAATGAACACTGAAGCTTTCTTT. Translation: CASSPAQMNTEAFF.

The chain couples TRBV18 to TRBJ2-2; D remains unclear. This CDR3 is 17 amino acids long. Per germline, CDR1 KGHSH and CDR2 LQKENI. V was trimmed by 2 bases and J by 5 bases, leaving 18 bases between them. CDR3 residues: CASSPGELFRKTGELFF. CDR3 DNA: TGTGCCAGCTCACCAGGAGAACTATTTAGAAAGACCGGGGAGCTGTTTTTT.

The V and J genes are TRBV19 and TRBJ1-5; D is unresolved. Germline values: CDR1 LNHDA, CDR2 SQIVND (reference sequence). CDR3 size: 14 residues. The germline V and J ends were trimmed by 3 bases and 4 bases, with 10 bases remaining between them. CDR3: CASSIRTDNQPQHF. As DNA, the CDR3 is TGTGCCAGTAGTATTCGGACCGATAATCAGCCCCAGCATTTT.

V and J are TRBV30 and TRBJ2-7; 9 positions agree with TRBD1. The ends lost 3 bases at V and 4 bases at J; junction bases unmatched: 10. Per germline, CDR1 GTSNPN and CDR2 SVGIG (reference sequence). The CDR3 covers 15 residues. The CDR3 bases are TGTGCCTGGAGCCCCGGTCGGGACAGGGTGTACGAGCAGTACTTC. Translation: CAWSPGRDRVYEQYF. Complete variable domain (other parts from reference TRBV30 and TRBJ2-7): SQTIHQWPATLVQPVGSPLSLECTVEGTSNPNLYWYRQAAGRGLQLLFYSVGIGQISSEVPQNLSASRPQDRQFILSSKKLLLSDSGFYLCAWSPGRDRVYEQYFGPGTRLTVT.

The chain couples TRBV9 to TRBJ2-1, with D perhaps given as TRBD1 or TRBD2 (5 bases each). Per the germline V gene, CDR1 is SGDLS and CDR2 is YYNGEE. The CDR3 totals 16 residues. V was clipped by 3 bases and J by 7 bases, with 20 bases between them. The CDR3 region has the DNA TGTGCCAGCAGCGCCCCAGCGGACACAGCCGGGAATGAGCAGTTCTTC. Protein: CASSAPADTAGNEQFF. The variable domain in full, completed from reference TRBV9 and TRBJ2-1, reads DSGVTQTPKHLITATGQRVTLRCSPRSGDLSVYWYQQSLDQGLQFLIQYYNGEERAKGNILERFSAQQFPDLHSELNLSSLELGDSALYFCASSAPADTAGNEQFFGPGTRLTVL.

V usage is TRBV4-2 and J usage is TRBJ2-7, with D possibly being TRBD2 (6 bases). Trimming stripped 5 bases from V and 5 bases from J, with 13 bases between. CDR3 length equals 13 residues. Germline loops: CDR1 LGHNA, CDR2 YNFKEQ. The CDR3 region is CASSTLGGNEQYF. The CDR3 coding sequence is TGTGCCAGCAGCACCCTGGGGGGTAACGAGCAGTACTTC.

This sequence joins TRBV7-9 and TRBJ2-5; 10 nucleotides line up with TRBD2. Germline V gene lookup returns CDR1 SEHNR and CDR2 FQNEAQ (reference sequence). The CDR3 covers 16 residues. With 3 bases clipped from V and 0 bases from J, the junction kept 4 bases outside the gene matches. CDR3: CASSLRGLAYQETQYF. CDR3 nucleotides: TGTGCCAGCAGCTTGAGGGGACTAGCGTACCAAGAGACCCAGTACTTC.

J is TRBJ2-1 and V is TRBV5-5; TRBD1 or TRBD2 may be the D gene (6 bases each). Trimming removed 0 bases from V and 8 bases from J, with 15 bases in between. Germline CDR1 reads SGHKS; CDR2 reads YYEKEE (reference sequence). The CDR3 totals 15 residues. DNA for the CDR3: TGTGCCAGCAGCTTGGGGCCGGGGGCCTCGTATGAGCAGTTCTTC. This sequence encodes CASSLGPGASYEQFF.

This clone has just a few counts. This rearrangement joins TRBV6-5 to TRBJ1-1; D gene unclear. This CDR3 region has 15 residues. Trimming left V 7 bases short and J 0 bases short, with 15 bases between. CDR1 and CDR2 from the germline V gene are MNHEY and SVGAGI. The chain's CDR3 is CASKSPGSMNTEAFF. The CDR3 bases are TGTGCCAGCAAGAGCCCCGGATCTATGAACACTGAAGCTTTCTTT.

The rearrangement uses TRBV19 and TRBJ1-3; the match to TRBD1 covers 7 bases. Trimming removed 7 bases from V and 0 bases from J; junction bases left unmatched: 9. CDR3 size: 16 residues. Germline V gene lookup returns CDR1 LNHDA and CDR2 SQIVND (reference sequence). The CDR3 DNA sequence: TGTGCCAGTAATACCCCACAGGGGAGCTCTGGAAACACCATATATTTT. It codes for CASNTPQGSSGNTIYF.

This clone was counted a single time. The gene calls are TRBV4-2 and TRBJ1-6; possible D gene TRBD1, 5 bases. Germline loops: CDR1 LGHNA, CDR2 YNFKEQ. The CDR3 length is 13 residues. V lost 1 base, J lost 15 bases, and 13 bases lay in between. As DNA, the CDR3 is TGTGCCAGCAGCCAAGCCAAGGCGGGGGACCTCCACTTT. Amino acids: CASSQAKAGDLHF.

The chain joins TRBV19 to TRBJ2-1; weak D call: TRBD2 (6 bases). Germline CDR1 is LNHDA and CDR2 is SQIVND (reference sequence). CDR3 length equals 16 residues. V lost 4 bases and J lost 10, with 23 bases in between. The CDR3 region is CASSTQAARGLKEQFF. The CDR3 DNA sequence: TGTGCCAGTAGTACGCAGGCGGCCCGGGGGTTGAAAGAGCAGTTCTTC.

This clone has just a few counts. The genes are TRBV28 and TRBJ1-6; TRBD1 matches 12 bases. The CDR3 totals 16 residues. V was clipped by 7 bases and J by 11 bases; unmatched bases: 12. Germline CDR1 reads MDHEN; CDR2 reads SYDVKM. CDR3 nucleotides: TGTGCCAGCACCCCCCCCACGGGACAGGGGGCACCACCCCTCCACTTT. It translates to CASTPPTGQGAPPLHF.

The V gene is TRBV12-3 or TRBV12-4, the J gene TRBJ1-2, with a tentative D call TRBD1 (6 bases). The V end was cut by 8 bases, the J end by 5 bases, with 12 bases between. This CDR3 spans 12 amino acids. DNA for the CDR3: TGTGCCAGCGCCAGGGGAGGGTATGGCTACACCTTC. Its translation is CASARGGYGYTF.

This clone was seen only once. The rearrangement joins TRBV5-1 to TRBJ2-3, with 10 nucleotides matching TRBD1. The CDR3 consists of 16 residues. Germline V lookup: CDR1 SGHRS, CDR2 YFSETQ. The junction had 5 bases not matched to a gene; V was cut back by 0 bases and J by 4 bases. The CDR3 here is CASSLEGGQGSDTQYF. The CDR3 coding sequence is TGCGCCAGCAGCTTGGAAGGGGGACAGGGGTCAGATACGCAGTATTTT.

This sequence joins TRBV5-5 and TRBJ1-6; D uncertain. The CDR3 is made up of 16 amino acids. V lost 3 bases to trimming and J lost 7 bases, with 17 bases between them. CDR1 SGHKS and CDR2 YYEKEE come from the germline V gene (reference sequence). CDR3 sequence: CASSSEEVRLNSPLHF. Here the CDR3 DNA reads TGTGCCAGCAGCTCAGAAGAAGTTCGGCTGAATTCACCCCTCCACTTT.

This clone was seen only once. This chain joins TRBV27 and TRBJ1-1; D remains unclear. The V end was cut by 7 bases, the J end by 2 bases, with 8 bases between. Germline-derived CDR1 and CDR2 are MNHEY and SMNVEV (reference sequence). The CDR3 extends over 12 amino acids. For the CDR3, the DNA is TGTGCCAGCATGGCAGTAAACACTGAAGCTTTCTTT. It encodes CASMAVNTEAFF.

The gene calls are TRBV5-5 and TRBJ2-6; D unresolved. V lost 4 bases and J 4 bases, leaving 12 bases between the germline ends. Germline CDR1 is SGHKS and CDR2 is YYEKEE (reference sequence). The CDR3 has 15 residues. The CDR3 here is CASSLVMGGANVLTF. The CDR3, as DNA: TGTGCCAGCAGCCTCGTAATGGGAGGGGCCAACGTCCTGACTTTC.

V gene TRBV7-9 combines with J gene TRBJ1-5; 10 positions agree with TRBD1. There are 17 residues in the CDR3. Looked up from germline, CDR1 is SEHNR and CDR2 is FQNEAQ (reference sequence). The J segment lost 6 bases and the V segment lost 1 base, leaving 9 bases of the junction unmatched. CDR3 residues: CASSLVKGTGVAQPQHF. CDR3 in DNA: TGTGCCAGCAGCTTAGTAAAGGGGACAGGGGTCGCTCAGCCCCAGCATTTT.

The chain joins TRBV7-8 to TRBJ2-5, with D tentatively TRBD1 or TRBD2 (7 bases each). Germline V lookup: CDR1 SGHVS, CDR2 FQNEAQ. Trimming stripped 1 base from V and 5 bases from J, with 14 bases between. This CDR3 spans 15 amino acids. The DNA of the CDR3 is TGTGCCAGCAGCTTAGGACACAGGGGAGGGGAGACCCAGTACTTC. This encodes CASSLGHRGGETQYF.

The rearrangement joins TRBV30 to TRBJ1-6; D gene unclear. Trimming took 2 bases from V and 3 from J, leaving 17 bases between them. The CDR3 is made up of 17 amino acids. Per the germline V gene, CDR1 is GTSNPN and CDR2 is SVGIG (reference sequence). In DNA form, the CDR3 reads TGTGCCTGGAGTCCTACCACCCGACGCCTCTATAATTCACCCCTCCACTTT. This encodes CAWSPTTRRLYNSPLHF.